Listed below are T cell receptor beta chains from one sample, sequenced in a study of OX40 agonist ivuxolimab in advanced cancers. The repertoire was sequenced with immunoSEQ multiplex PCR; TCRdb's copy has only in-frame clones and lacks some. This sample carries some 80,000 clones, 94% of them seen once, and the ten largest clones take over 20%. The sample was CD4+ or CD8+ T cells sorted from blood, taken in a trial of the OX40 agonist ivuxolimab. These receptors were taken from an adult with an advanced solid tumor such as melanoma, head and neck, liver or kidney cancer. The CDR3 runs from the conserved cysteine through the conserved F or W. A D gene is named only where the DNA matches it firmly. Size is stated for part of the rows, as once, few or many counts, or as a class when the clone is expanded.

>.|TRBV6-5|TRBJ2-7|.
TGTGCCAGCAGTTATCAGGGGGGATCCTACGAGCAGTACTTC
CASSYQGGSYEQYF
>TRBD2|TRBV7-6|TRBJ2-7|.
TGTGCCAGCAGCAAAACTAGCGGGGGTTATTACGAGCAGTACTTC
CASSKTSGGYYEQYF
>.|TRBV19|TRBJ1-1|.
TGTGCCAGTAACATTGGTGGGGGAATGAACACTGAAGCTTTCTTT
CASNIGGGMNTEAFF
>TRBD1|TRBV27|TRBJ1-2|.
TGTGCCAGCAGTCCAACCGGGACAGCGGCAGGCTACACCTTC
CASSPTGTAAGYTF
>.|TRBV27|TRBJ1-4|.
TGTGCCAGCAGCCTCGGGGTCCTTAATGAAAAACTGTTTTTT
CASSLGVLNEKLFF
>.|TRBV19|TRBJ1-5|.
TGTGCCAGTAGTATAGATCTGCCGAGCAATCAGCCCCAGCATTTT
CASSIDLPSNQPQHF
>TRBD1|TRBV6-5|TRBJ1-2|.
TGTGCCAGCAGTTACTCGACAGGGTCCCTCTATGGCTACACCTTC
CASSYSTGSLYGYTF
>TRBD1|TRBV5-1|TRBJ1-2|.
TGCGCCAGCGGACAGGCCCTTAACTATGGCTACACCTTC
CASGQALNYGYTF
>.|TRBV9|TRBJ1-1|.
TGTGCCAGCAGCCCCACTGGGAGAACCGAAGCTTTCTTT
CASSPTGRTEAFF
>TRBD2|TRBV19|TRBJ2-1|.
TGTGCCAGTAGTTATCGGACTAGCGCATACAATGAGCAGTTCTTC
CASSYRTSAYNEQFF
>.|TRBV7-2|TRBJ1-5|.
TGTGCCAGCAGCGCACTCAGAGGGGATGGGGATCAGCCCCAGCATTTT
CASSALRGDGDQPQHF
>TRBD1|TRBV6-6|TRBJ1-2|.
TGTGCCAGCAGCTTACTCACCCGACAGGGGGAACTAGGCTACACCTTC
CASSLLTRQGELGYTF
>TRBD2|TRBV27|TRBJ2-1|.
TGTGCCAGCAGTTGGGGGGGTCGCGTCGAGCAGTTCTTC
CASSWGGRVEQFF
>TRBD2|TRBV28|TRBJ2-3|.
TGTGCCAGCAGTTTACGGGAGGGACGCACAGATACGCAGTATTTT
CASSLREGRTDTQYF
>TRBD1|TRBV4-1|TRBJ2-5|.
TGCGCCAGCAGCTCCGCAGGGGGCAGGGAGACCCAGTACTTC
CASSSAGGRETQYF
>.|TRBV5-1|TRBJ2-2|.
TGCGCCAGCAGCTTGTCTTGGGGATTCGCGAACACCGGGGAGCTGTTTTTT
CASSLSWGFANTGELFF
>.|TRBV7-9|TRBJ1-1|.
TGTGCCAGCAGCCAGGGAGGGCCCAACACTGAAGCTTTCTTT
CASSQGGPNTEAFF
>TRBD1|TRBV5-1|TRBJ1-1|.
TGCGCCAGCAGCTTGGCAGGGGGCCAACAGAACACTGAAGCTTTCTTT
CASSLAGGQQNTEAFF
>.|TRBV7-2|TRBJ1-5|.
TGTGCCAGCAGCTTAGGAAGGGGAAAGGGCAATCAGCCCCAGCATTTT
CASSLGRGKGNQPQHF
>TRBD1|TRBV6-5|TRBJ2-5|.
TGTGCCAGCAGTCCAGGGGGCGCTGAGACCCAGTACTTC
CASSPGGAETQYF
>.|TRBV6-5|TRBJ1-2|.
TGTGCCAGCTATACAACCGGGGCCTGGGGCTACACCTTC
CASYTTGAWGYTF
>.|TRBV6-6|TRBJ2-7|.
TGTGCCACGCCCAGGGGTAGCTCCTACGAGCAGTACTTC
CATPRGSSYEQYF
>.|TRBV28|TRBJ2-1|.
TGTGCCAGCAGTCTCAGAGCCCTCATTGATTACAATGAGCAGTTCTTC
CASSLRALIDYNEQFF
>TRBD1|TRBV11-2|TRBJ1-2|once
TGTGCCAGCAGCACTCAATTGGACAGGTCCTCCTCTATTGGGGGCTACACCTTC
CASSTQLDRSSSIGGYTF
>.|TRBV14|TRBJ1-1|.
TGTGCCAGCAGCCAATTAACGGGGTGGAACACTGAAGCTTTCTTT
CASSQLTGWNTEAFF
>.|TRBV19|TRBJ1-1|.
TGTGCCAGTAGCCCCCTAGGAGCGGGGAACACTGAAGCTTTCTTT
CASSPLGAGNTEAFF
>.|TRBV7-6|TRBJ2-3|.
TGTGCCAGCAGCTTGGCCCGGGGGCCAGATACGCAGTATTTT
CASSLARGPDTQYF
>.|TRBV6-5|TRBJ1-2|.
TGTGCCAGCAGCCTTGGAGGGCCCGAAAGTGGCTACACCTTC
CASSLGGPESGYTF
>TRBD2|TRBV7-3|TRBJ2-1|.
TGTGCCAGCAGCTTAAAGACTAGCGGGCCCTACAATGAGCAGTTCTTC
CASSLKTSGPYNEQFF
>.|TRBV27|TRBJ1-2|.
TGTGCCAGCAGTTTTGGGGGTTTGGGACTCTATGGCTACACCTTC
CASSFGGLGLYGYTF
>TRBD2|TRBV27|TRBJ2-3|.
TGTGCCAGCACCCTAGCGGGAGGGGCAGATACGCAGTATTTT
CASTLAGGADTQYF
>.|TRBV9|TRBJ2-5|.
TGTGCCAGCAGCGTAGATGGGGCGGAGGAGACCCAGTACTTC
CASSVDGAEETQYF
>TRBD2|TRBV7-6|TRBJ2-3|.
TGTGCCAGCAGCCCTTGGGGGGGTTCGGCAGATACGCAGTATTTT
CASSPWGGSADTQYF
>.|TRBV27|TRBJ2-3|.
TGTGCCAGCAGTTTAGGCGCGGGCGCCGCCACAGATACGCAGTATTTT
CASSLGAGAATDTQYF
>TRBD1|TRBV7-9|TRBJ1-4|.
TGTGCCAGCAGCTACCGGGACAGGGGGCACGCTAATGAAAAACTGTTTTTT
CASSYRDRGHANEKLFF
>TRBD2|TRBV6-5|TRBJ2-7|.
TGTGCCAGCAGTTACTCGAATAGCGGGACCTACGAGCAGTACTTC
CASSYSNSGTYEQYF
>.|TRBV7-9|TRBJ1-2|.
TGTGCCAGCAGCTCTGAGAGGACAGCCGGTAACTATGGCTACACCTTC
CASSSERTAGNYGYTF
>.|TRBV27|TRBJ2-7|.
TGTGCCAGCAGTTTGTGGGCCTCCCACGAGCAGTACTTC
CASSLWASHEQYF
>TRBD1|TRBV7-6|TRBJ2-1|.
TGTGCCAGCAGTTACCCACGGGACAGGGGAGAAGAGCAGTTCTTC
CASSYPRDRGEEQFF
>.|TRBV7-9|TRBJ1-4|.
TGTGCCAGCAGCTTTACTTGGGGGGGAAATCGGCCAACTAATGAAAAACTGTTTTTT
CASSFTWGGNRPTNEKLFF
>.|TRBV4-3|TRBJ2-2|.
TGCGCCAGCAGCCAAGTCGCTCTAGCGAGCACCGGGGAGCTGTTTTTT
CASSQVALASTGELFF
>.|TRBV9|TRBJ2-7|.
TGTGCCAGCAGCGTAGCTCCTGGAGGGTACGAGCAGTACTTC
CASSVAPGGYEQYF
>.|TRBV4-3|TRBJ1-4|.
TGCGCCAGCAGCCAAGCGGGAGTTAACGTTAATGAAAAACTGTTTTTT
CASSQAGVNVNEKLFF
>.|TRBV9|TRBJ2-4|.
TGTGCCAGCAGCGTACCACCCTGGAACATTCAGTACTTC
CASSVPPWNIQYF
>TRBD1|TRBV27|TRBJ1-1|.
TGTGCCAGCAGTTCGGACAGGGTGACTGAAGCTTTCTTT
CASSSDRVTEAFF
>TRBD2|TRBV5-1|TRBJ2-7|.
TGCGCCAGCAGCTTGGTAGCGGGGGGAAGCGACGAGCAGTACTTC
CASSLVAGGSDEQYF
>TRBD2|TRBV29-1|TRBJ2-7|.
TGCAGCGCCCGGCGGGCGGGAGAATCCTACGAGCAGTACTTC
CSARRAGESYEQYF
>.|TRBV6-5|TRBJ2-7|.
TGTGCCAGCATCAGACCCCCAGGCGAGCAGTACTTC
CASIRPPGEQYF
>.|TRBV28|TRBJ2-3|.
TGTGCCAGTTTATTGACAGTCACAGATACGCAGTATTTT
CASLLTVTDTQYF
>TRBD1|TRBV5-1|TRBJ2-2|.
TGCGCCAGCAGCTTTGCCGGACAGGATGGAAACACCGGGGAGCTGTTTTTT
CASSFAGQDGNTGELFF
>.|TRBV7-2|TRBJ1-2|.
TGTGCCAGCAGCTTAGACGGCGGGGATAACTATGGCTACACCTTC
CASSLDGGDNYGYTF
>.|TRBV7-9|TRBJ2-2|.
TGTGCCAGCAGCTTAGTCACAGAGAACACCGGGGAGCTGTTTTTT
CASSLVTENTGELFF
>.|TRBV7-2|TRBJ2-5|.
TGTGCTAGCAGCCCTGGCGAAGAGACCCAGTACTTC
CASSPGEETQYF
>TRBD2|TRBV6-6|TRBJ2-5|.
TGTGCCAGCAGTTACCCACATCAGCGGGGGGGGGAGACCCAGTACTTC
CASSYPHQRGGETQYF
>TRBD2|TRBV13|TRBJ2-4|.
TGTGCCAGCAGCCGGCCGGGGGCGGGGGGGCCCAACATTCAGTACTTC
CASSRPGAGGPNIQYF
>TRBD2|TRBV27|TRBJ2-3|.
TGTGCCAGCAGTTTTCGGGCGGGGGGCGGCACAGATACGCAGTATTTT
CASSFRAGGGTDTQYF
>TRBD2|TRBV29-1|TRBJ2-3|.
TGCAGCGCCGTCCCGCCTAGCGGGGGTGAGGATACGCAGTATTTT
CSAVPPSGGEDTQYF